This T cell receptor beta chain is drawn from a study of T cells in tuberculosis. In the study overall: T cells were selected with CD1B tetramers loaded with glucose monomycolate. General observations from the study: T cells binding CD1B-GMM tetramer weakly possibly escaped the sort.

The CDR3 is made up of 15 amino acids. The V end lost 11 bases, the J end lost 5 bases, and 22 bases lay between the germline ends. Per germline, CDR1 LNHDA and CDR2 SQIVND (reference sequence). Chain pairing is unknown; alpha and beta were sequenced separately. The protocol was immunoSEQ multiplex PCR, while the TCRdb copy is restricted to in-frame clones and leaves out a portion. This table holds about 88,000 clones, roughly 88% found once. Sorting used thawed, overnight-rested PBMC stained with anti-CD3, a viability dye and GMM-loaded CD1B tetramer. The CD1B tetramers carried C32 glucose monomycolate purified from Rhodococcus equi. Before cryopreservation, the sorted PBMC lost their CD14-expressing monocytes.

Sequencing input: CD1b-GMM tetramer-negative cells sorted from PBMCs. The chain links TRBV19 to TRBJ1-5; D is uncertain. The receptor was isolated from an adult woman with latent tuberculosis. CDR3 amino acids: CASKKPRLADQPQHF. Written as DNA, the CDR3 is TGTGCCTCCAAAAAGCCACGGCTGGCGGATCAGCCCCAGCATTTT.